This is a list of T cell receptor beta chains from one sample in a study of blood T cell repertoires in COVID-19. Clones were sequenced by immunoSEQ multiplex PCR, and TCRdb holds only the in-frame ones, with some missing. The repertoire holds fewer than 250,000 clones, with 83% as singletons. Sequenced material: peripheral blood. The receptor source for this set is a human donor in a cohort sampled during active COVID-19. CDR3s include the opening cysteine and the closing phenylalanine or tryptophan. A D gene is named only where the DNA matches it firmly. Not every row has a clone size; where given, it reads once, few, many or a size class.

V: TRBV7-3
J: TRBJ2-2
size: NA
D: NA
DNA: TGTGCCAGCAGCTTAACTAATGGGGAGCTGTTTTTT
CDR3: CASSLTNGELFF

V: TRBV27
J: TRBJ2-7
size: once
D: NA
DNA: TGTGCCAGCAGTTTCCATTACAGGTACGAGCAGTACTTC
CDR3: CASSFHYRYEQYF

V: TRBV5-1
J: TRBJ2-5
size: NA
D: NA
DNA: TGCGCCAGCAGCCCGGCCGGAGGAGGCACGTTCGAGACCCAGTACTTC
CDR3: CASSPAGGGTFETQYF

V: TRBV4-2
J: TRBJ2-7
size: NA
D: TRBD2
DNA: TGTGCCAGCAGCCAAGAGTCTAGCGGCTCCGGCGAGCAGTACTTC
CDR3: CASSQESSGSGEQYF

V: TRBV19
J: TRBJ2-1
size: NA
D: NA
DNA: TGTGCCAGCAGGGGCACGAATGAGCAGTTCTTC
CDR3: CASRGTNEQFF

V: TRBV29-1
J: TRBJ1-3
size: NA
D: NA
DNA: TGCAGCGTTCAGAAAACCATGAGGAGCTCTGGAAACACCATATATTTT
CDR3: CSVQKTMRSSGNTIYF

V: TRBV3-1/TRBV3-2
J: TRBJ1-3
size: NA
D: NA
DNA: TGTGCCAGCAGCCTCGGACTTACGATCTCTGGAAACACCATATATTTT
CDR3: CASSLGLTISGNTIYF

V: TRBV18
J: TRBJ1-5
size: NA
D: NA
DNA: TGTGCCAGCTCCGCGGGCTTCCTTAGCAATCAGCCCCAGCATTTT
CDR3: CASSAGFLSNQPQHF

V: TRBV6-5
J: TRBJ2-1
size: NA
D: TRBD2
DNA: TGTGCCAGCACAAGACTAGCGGAGCACTACAATGAGCAGTTCTTC
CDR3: CASTRLAEHYNEQFF

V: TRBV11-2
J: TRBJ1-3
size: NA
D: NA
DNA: TGTGCCAGCAGCCCGGAGTACTCTGGAAACACCATATATTTT
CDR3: CASSPEYSGNTIYF

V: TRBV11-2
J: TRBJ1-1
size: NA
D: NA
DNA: TGTGCCAGCAGCTTAGGAGGGCGGGGAACGGGTACTGAAGCTTTCTTT
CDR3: CASSLGGRGTGTEAFF

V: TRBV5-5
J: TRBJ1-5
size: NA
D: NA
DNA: TGTGCCAGCAGCCTTAATCGTCAGCCCCAGCATTTT
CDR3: CASSLNRQPQHF

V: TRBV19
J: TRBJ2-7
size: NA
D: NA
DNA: TGTGCCAGTAGTAGACAGCGAAGCTCCTACGAGCAGTACTTC
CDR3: CASSRQRSSYEQYF

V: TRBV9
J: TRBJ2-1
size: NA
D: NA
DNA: TGTGCCAGCAGCGTCGAGATCAGGGGGAGGAATGAGCAGTTCTTC
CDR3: CASSVEIRGRNEQFF

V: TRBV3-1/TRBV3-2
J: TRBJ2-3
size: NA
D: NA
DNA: TGTGCCAGCAGCCAAGAAAGCAGGGGAGCAGATACGCAGTATTTT
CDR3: CASSQESRGADTQYF